These T cell receptor beta chains were read from a single sample in a study of cytomegalovirus exposure and HLA in healthy donors. Data came from immunoSEQ multiplex PCR; TCRdb stores just in-frame clones and leaves some out. Among about 90,000 clones, less than 90% were seen once, and the ten largest hold 9% to 13%. Sequences were obtained from PBMCs. Receptor source: a woman under 30 in good health and CMV-seropositive. Each CDR3 is given without its conserved first and last residue. Not all rows give a size; the values are once, few, many and, for expanded clones, a class.

v_gene,abundance,CDR3aa
TRBV5-4,-,ASSPSTSGGSYEQY
TRBV10-2,-,ASSELGQGAGYTEAF
TRBV28,-,ASRPPGLRTGELF
TRBV18,-,ASSPGTSRTGELF
TRBV13,-,ASSLISSGGANEQF
TRBV7-9,-,ASSIQTRGTEAF
TRBV6-1,-,ASSEGTGFEKLF
TRBV5-6,-,ASSFPGGSIQY
TRBV6-5,-,ASSYGTFSGAF
TRBV27,-,ASSLNGRGWEDEKLF
TRBV5-8,-,ASSFRTGGYSNQPQH
TRBV28,-,ASWTEDSNQPQH
TRBV10-2,-,ASSSGGETQY
TRBV11-2,-,ASSFLVVRTTSMDTQY
TRBV6-5,once,ASSSPGQGLYEQY